Detailed here is one T cell receptor (beta chain). Its recognized antigen is unknown. Per-base quality was not reported, and no clone a single base away is much larger than it. CDR1 and CDR2, looked up from the germline V gene, are MGHRA and YSYEKL. The CDR3 has 12 amino acids, counting the end cysteine and phenylalanine. Only the CDR3 portion is preserved as DNA: 36 bases, with reading frame beginning at the first base. V gives up 3 bases and J gives up 13 bases, and the segment between their germline ends measures 12 bases. This sample was included in a study of a mutant IDH1 vaccine in newly diagnosed glioma (dated by TCRdb to the early 2020s). Looking at the study overall: Of the approximately 33 treated patients, approximately 62% were male and about 40% were female, and the mean age was approximately 40 years. Longitudinal TCRB deep sequencing was done for 25 to 30 treated patients, wherever samples were available for exploratory analyses. Peripheral blood was collected at six visits: V03 (baseline), V05, V07, V10, V12 and V13. Prior to enrollment, standard therapy consisting of radiotherapy alone, temozolomide alone, or radiochemotherapy with temozolomide had been administered to patients, with the combination being received by most patients. What the study reported, not specific to this receptor: Selection of PBMC samples for TCRB deep sequencing was based on availability. Vaccine-induced immune responses across multiple MHC alleles were detected in about 92% of patients. It was noted by the authors that analyses of patient blood samples could not be reproduced owing to sample limitations. Pseudoprogression appeared unrelated to alterations in the top peripheral T cell clonotypes detected by TCRB sequencing.

The time point label here, explained by the study, means: baseline, week 1 (first vaccination visit). The treatment or condition label here, explained by the study, means: pre-vaccination baseline after standard-of-care therapy. The donors had newly diagnosed IDH1-mutant astrocytomas of WHO grade 3 or 4 that showed loss of nuclear ATRX. The samples were drawn from NOA16, a multicentre, single-arm, open-label phase I trial in Germany that tested a mutant IDH1 peptide vaccine in humans for the first time. Visit V03 blood draws served as the baseline sample for immunogenicity testing. The DNeasy Blood and Tissue Kit was used to extract genomic DNA from EDTA blood for TCRB sequencing. The library was made by the immunoSEQ multiplex PCR assay. Rearranged TCR beta chain sequences were amplified with the hsTCRB Kit following the manufacturer's protocol. An Illumina MiSeq was used to sequence the TCRB libraries. The paper's processing steps were these. Demultiplexing, trimming and gene mapping were performed with the kit vendor's proprietary platform. What TCRdb holds here is the immuneACCESS table cut down to in-frame rearrangements. Part of the clones is not present; checked against another copy, under half of the missing clones reflect an unresolved V gene, and the others are unexplained. That table is the source of V, J and clone size, and D and trimming were worked out from the DNA. The sample table contains over 55,000 clones; only one count was recorded for 83% of them. The ten largest clonotypes hold approximately 4.5% of the sample.

The V and J segments used are TRBV4-1 and TRBJ1-4, with a tentative D gene TRBD1 over 5 matching bases. The sequence came from a woman between 18 and 30 years old with glioma. Some clones in this sample may be carry-over from other donors' samples. Sequences were derived from peripheral blood mononuclear cells (PBMCs), sampled from a glioma patient treated with radiotherapy, temozolomide or both. The CDR3 region has the sequence CASSHRAQALFF. The DNA sequence is given as TGCGCCAGCAGCCACAGGGCCCAGGCACTGTTTTTT.